Listed here are 21 T cell receptor beta chains from one sample, sequenced in a study of blood T cell repertoires in COVID-19 (dated by TCRdb to the early 2020s). The method was the immunoSEQ multiplex PCR assay. TCRdb took over this immuneACCESS table, retaining in-frame rearrangements with V and J assigned. Such tables are incomplete; in checked studies, under half of the missing clones stem from an unresolved V gene, and the remainder is unexplained. The sample table records 650,000 to 800,000 clones; approximately 90% of these occur just once. About 0.26% of the sample lies in the top ten. The specimen was peripheral blood. The receptors come from a woman between 18 and 29 years old with acute or convalescent COVID-19.

The chain joins TRBV30 to TRBJ2-7; weak D call: TRBD1 (5 bases). Germline V CDR1 and CDR2: GTSNPN, SVGIG (reference sequence). The length of the CDR3 is 13 residues. With 0 bases removed from V and 2 bases from J, the gap between germline ends came to 8 bases. The CDR3 protein is CAWSVRQPYEQYF. Written as DNA, the CDR3 is TGTGCCTGGAGTGTGAGACAGCCCTACGAGCAGTACTTC.

The CDR3 region has the DNA TGCGCCAGCAGCCAGGAACTCTACAGCTCCTATAATTCACCCCTCCACTTT. Amino acids: CASSQELYSSYNSPLHF. The chain links TRBV4-3 to TRBJ1-6; D unclear. Germline-derived CDR1 and CDR2 are LGHNA and YSLEER. CDR3 length: 17 amino acids. V shed 3 bases and J shed 0 bases, with 12 bases lying between them.

The CDR3 sequence: CASSLAQGWETEAFF. The CDR3 bases are TGCGCCAGCAGCTTGGCCCAGGGGTGGGAGACTGAAGCTTTCTTT. This chain uses TRBV5-1 with TRBJ1-1; tentative D call: TRBD1 (6 bases). Trimming removed 0 bases at V and 5 bases at J, with 14 bases between. CDR3 length equals 15 residues. CDR1 SGHRS and CDR2 YFSETQ come from the germline V gene. Combining the CDR3 with reference TRBV5-1 and TRBJ1-1 gives the whole variable domain KAGVTQTPRYLIKTRGQQVTLSCSPISGHRSVSWYQQTPGQGLQFLFEYFSETQRNKGNFPGRFSGRQFSNSRSEMNVSTLELGDSALYLCASSLAQGWETEAFFGQGTRLTVV.

The chain links TRBV5-6 to TRBJ1-2; 10 nucleotides align to TRBD1. The CDR3 is made up of 17 amino acids. J was trimmed by 6 bases and V by 0 bases; bases with no gene match: 11. Per germline, CDR1 SGHDT and CDR2 YYEEEE. The CDR3 reads CASSLAYRDRGSDGYTF. CDR3 in DNA: TGTGCCAGCAGCTTGGCCTATAGGGACAGGGGATCCGATGGCTACACCTTC.

The chain joins TRBV18 to TRBJ2-3; TRBD2 matches 7 bases. Germline loops: CDR1 KGHSH, CDR2 LQKENI. V lost 3 bases to trimming and J lost 4 bases; unmatched junction nucleotides: 7. The CDR3 runs 15 residues. The CDR3 here is CASSPSLSGADTQYF. As DNA, the CDR3 is TGTGCCAGCTCACCGAGCCTCAGCGGGGCAGATACGCAGTATTTT. Variable domain in full (rest from reference TRBV18 and TRBJ2-3): NAGVMQNPRHLVRRRGQEARLRCSPMKGHSHVYWYRQLPEEGLKFMVYLQKENIIDESGMPKERFSAEFPKEGPSILRIQQVVRGDSAAYFCASSPSLSGADTQYFGPGTRLTVL.

Concerning this clone itself: Other DNA sequences in this sample translate to the same CDR3. V is TRBV7-2 and J is TRBJ1-5; maybe TRBD1 (5 bases). Germline CDR1 and CDR2: SGHTA and FQGNSA. The CDR3 has 15 amino acids. Trimming cost V 1 base and J 4 bases, with 11 bases left between them. CDR3 bases: TGTGCCAGCAGCTTAGTCGGCCAGGGTAATCAGCCCCAGCATTTT. It is translated as CASSLVGQGNQPQHF.

The V and J genes are TRBV30 and TRBJ2-7; a weak D match, TRBD2 (5 bases). Looked up from germline, CDR1 is GTSNPN and CDR2 is SVGIG (reference sequence). The CDR3 spans 13 residues. V lost 1 base and J 5 bases, leaving 12 bases between the germline ends. The CDR3 sequence: CAWSGGGFHEQYF. DNA of the CDR3: TGTGCCTGGAGTGGCGGAGGTTTTCACGAGCAGTACTTC.

This rearrangement joins TRBV7-3 to TRBJ2-1, with 7 bases identical to TRBD1. This CDR3 is built from 16 residues. The V and J ends lost 0 bases and 2 bases, in that order; junction bases with no gene match: 4. Germline CDR1 SGHTA, CDR2 FQGTGA. The DNA for the CDR3 is TGTGCCAGCAGCTTAACCGGGACAGAGCCCTACAATGAGCAGTTCTTC. Its translation is CASSLTGTEPYNEQFF.

The chain combines TRBV28 with TRBJ2-2; D might be TRBD2 (5 bases). CDR1 and CDR2 (germline): MDHEN, SYDVKM. This CDR3 comprises 11 residues. V gave up 6 bases and J gave up 8 bases, with 7 bases separating them. For the CDR3, the DNA is TGTGCCAGCAGCCCGGGGGGGGAGCTGTTTTTT. Its protein is CASSPGGELFF.

V gene TRBV19 combines with J gene TRBJ2-1; 10 bases line up with TRBD2. CDR1 and CDR2 (germline): LNHDA, SQIVND (reference sequence). The CDR3 has 15 residues. Losses at the gene ends were 1 base for V and 9 bases for J; bases not matched to a gene: 6. The CDR3 region has the DNA TGTGCCAGTAGTATAGTCCAGCGGGGGGGCCGTGAGCAGTTCTTC. This gives the protein CASSIVQRGGREQFF.

The chain joins TRBV24-1 to TRBJ2-1; weak D call: TRBD1 (5 bases). V lost 3 bases and J lost 3, with 14 bases in between. CDR3 size: 16 residues. Germline V CDR1 and CDR2: KGHDR, SFDVKD. The CDR3 DNA follows: TGTGCCACCAGTGATCCTGGGGCCCTTGACTACAATGAGCAGTTCTTC. It is translated as CATSDPGALDYNEQFF.

Turning to this clone: Mismatch with germline at one junction end may stem from a read error. The rearrangement joins TRBV12-3 or TRBV12-4 to TRBJ2-1, with 10 bases that match TRBD2. This CDR3 region has 12 residues. The CDR3, as DNA: TGTGCCAGCAGCCCAACTGGTCTAGCGGGGGTCTTC. Protein: CASSPTGLAGVF.

J is TRBJ2-7 and V is TRBV7-9; D gene ambiguous. V lost 5 bases, J lost 4 bases, and 12 bases lay in between. Germline CDR1 and CDR2: SEHNR and FQNEAQ (reference sequence). CDR3 size: 13 residues. DNA for the CDR3: TGTGCCAGCAGCGCACTGGTAACTTACGAGCAGTACTTC. It is translated as CASSALVTYEQYF.

The V call is TRBV4-2, the J call TRBJ2-3; 11 bases are a match to TRBD2. The CDR3 runs 18 residues. After removal of 4 bases from V and 5 bases from J, the junction contained 14 bases not matched to a gene. Germline values: CDR1 LGHNA, CDR2 YNFKEQ. The CDR3 nucleotides read TGTGCCAGCAGCCGTTTCCCGGGACTAGCGGAAGGGGGAGATACGCAGTATTTT. Its protein is CASSRFPGLAEGGDTQYF.

This chain connects TRBV30 to TRBJ1-2; no reliable D call. Looked up from germline, CDR1 is GTSNPN and CDR2 is SVGIG (reference sequence). The V end was cut by 4 bases, the J end by 4 bases, with 22 bases between. The CDR3 has 16 residues. The CDR3 DNA sequence: TGTGCCTGGATTTCCGCCAGTTTCGATTCAGGCTATGGCTACACCTTC. Its translation: CAWISASFDSGYGYTF.

The rearrangement joins TRBV5-1 to TRBJ2-2, with 11 bases lining up with TRBD2. This CDR3 contains 14 residues. Per the germline V gene, CDR1 is SGHRS and CDR2 is YFSETQ. V gave up 6 bases and J gave up 5 bases; unmatched junction bases: 3. CDR3 nucleotide sequence: TGCGCCAGCACCCGACTAGCGGGGACCGGGGAGCTGTTTTTT. This translates into CASTRLAGTGELFF. The whole variable domain, remainder taken from reference TRBV5-1 and TRBJ2-2, is KAGVTQTPRYLIKTRGQQVTLSCSPISGHRSVSWYQQTPGQGLQFLFEYFSETQRNKGNFPGRFSGRQFSNSRSEMNVSTLELGDSALYLCASTRLAGTGELFFGEGSRLTVL.

The chain recombines TRBV3-1 (or the pseudogene TRBV3-2) with TRBJ1-2, with D tentatively TRBD1 (6 bases). V gave up 4 bases and J gave up 8 bases, with 14 bases separating them. CDR1 LGHDT and CDR2 YNNKEL come from the germline V gene (reference sequence). The CDR3 is 13 residues long. In DNA, the CDR3 is TGTGCCAGCAGCCGCACCCCAGGGGTCGGCTACACCTTC. Protein: CASSRTPGVGYTF.

The chain combines TRBV6-5 with TRBJ2-7; D may be TRBD2 (6 bases). Germline V gene data show CDR1 as MNHEY and CDR2 as SVGAGI. CDR3 length: 15 amino acids. Deletions cut 8 bases from V and 3 bases from J, with 20 bases between. The CDR3 nucleotides are TGTGCCAGCCTTAGATTCGTGGGGGGAGGCTACGAGCAGTACTTC. Translation: CASLRFVGGGYEQYF.

The chain joins TRBV10-3 to TRBJ1-1; 7 bases align to TRBD1. J was trimmed by 3 bases and V by 9 bases; bases with no gene match: 10. The CDR3 sequence is 14 residues long. CDR1 is ENHRY and CDR2 is SYGVKD in the germline V gene. The CDR3 sequence: CAITDRASDTEAFF. DNA for the CDR3: TGTGCCATTACCGACAGGGCTTCCGACACTGAAGCTTTCTTT.

The chain couples TRBV6-2 or TRBV6-3 to TRBJ1-5; no firm D call. Germline V gene sequence: CDR1 MNHEY, CDR2 SVGEGT. Deletions cut 0 bases from V and 3 bases from J, with 6 bases between. The CDR3 consists of 14 residues. DNA for the CDR3: TGTGCCAGCAGTTACTCGGCGGTCAATCAGCCCCAGCATTTT. It translates to CASSYSAVNQPQHF.

A single count supports this clone. This rearrangement joins TRBV7-2 to TRBJ1-6; a possible D gene is TRBD1 (5 bases). V shed 6 bases and J shed 3 bases, with 12 bases lying between them. The CDR3 runs 15 residues. Per the germline V gene, CDR1 is SGHTA and CDR2 is FQGNSA. In DNA form, the CDR3 reads TGTGCCAGCAGGTCGGGGGGAGTCTATAATTCACCCCTCCACTTT. Its translation is CASRSGGVYNSPLHF. Full variable domain (rest looked up from reference TRBV7-2 and TRBJ1-6): GAGVSQSPSNKVTEKGKDVELRCDPISGHTALYWYRQSLGQGLEFLIYFQGNSAPDKSGLPSDRFSAERTGGSVSTLTIQRTQQEDSAVYLCASRSGGVYNSPLHFGNGTRLTVT.